The rows below give T cell receptor beta chains drawn from one sample of a study of cytomegalovirus exposure and HLA in healthy donors. Repertoires were generated with immunoSEQ multiplex PCR, while TCRdb's copy carries only in-frame clones and drops some. The table has about 52,000 clones, about 57% seen once. Source material: PBMCs. The receptors originated from a human donor in good health. The CDR3 runs from the conserved cysteine through the conserved F or W. The order of the fields is J gene, V gene, CDR3 length, D gene, clone size, CDR3 DNA, CDR3 protein. The D gene is left open where the match is weak. Rows give clone size only sometimes, using once, few, many, or a class for an expanded clone.

j_call: TRBJ1-4; v_call: TRBV7-2; cdr3_length: 16; d_call: TRBD1; clone_size: .; cdr3_nt: TGTGCCAGCAGCTTAGGGGGGACAGGGGGACAGGAAAAACTGTTTTTT; cdr3_aa: CASSLGGTGGQEKLFF
j_call: TRBJ2-1; v_call: TRBV30; cdr3_length: 17; d_call: TRBD1; clone_size: .; cdr3_nt: TGTGCCTGGAGTGGGACAGGGGGACCGGTGGCCTACAATGAGCAGTTCTTC; cdr3_aa: CAWSGTGGPVAYNEQFF
j_call: TRBJ1-5; v_call: TRBV30; cdr3_length: 14; d_call: .; clone_size: few; cdr3_nt: TGTGCCTGGAGCCACGAGGGAGGCAATCAGCCCCAGCATTTT; cdr3_aa: CAWSHEGGNQPQHF
j_call: TRBJ2-5; v_call: TRBV9; cdr3_length: 15; d_call: TRBD2; clone_size: few; cdr3_nt: TGTGCCAGCAGCGTAGGGACTAGCGGTAAAGAGACCCAGTACTTC; cdr3_aa: CASSVGTSGKETQYF
j_call: TRBJ2-2; v_call: TRBV4-2; cdr3_length: 15; d_call: TRBD1; clone_size: few; cdr3_nt: TGTGCCAGCAGCTTTTGGGACAGGGATACCGGGGAGCTGTTTTTT; cdr3_aa: CASSFWDRDTGELFF
j_call: TRBJ1-1; v_call: TRBV29-1; cdr3_length: 14; d_call: .; clone_size: .; cdr3_nt: TGCAGCGCCGTTGACAGGACCCGCAACACTGAAGCTTTCTTT; cdr3_aa: CSAVDRTRNTEAFF
j_call: TRBJ1-1; v_call: TRBV5-1; cdr3_length: 14; d_call: .; clone_size: once; cdr3_nt: TGCGCCAGCAGCTGGTCAGGCGGGGGGACTGAAGCTTTCTTT; cdr3_aa: CASSWSGGGTEAFF
j_call: TRBJ1-2; v_call: TRBV2; cdr3_length: 14; d_call: TRBD1; clone_size: .; cdr3_nt: TGTGCCAGCGCTTGGACAGGGGGCTTCTATGGCTACACCTTC; cdr3_aa: CASAWTGGFYGYTF
j_call: TRBJ2-5; v_call: TRBV4-2; cdr3_length: 18; d_call: TRBD2; clone_size: .; cdr3_nt: TGTGCCAGCAGCCGAGGACTAGCGGGCGACAACCCGCAAGAGACCCAGTACTTC; cdr3_aa: CASSRGLAGDNPQETQYF
j_call: TRBJ2-3; v_call: TRBV19; cdr3_length: 18; d_call: TRBD2; clone_size: .; cdr3_nt: TGTGCCAGTAGTACGAGACTAGCGGGGGATTCGTTCACAGATACGCAGTATTTT; cdr3_aa: CASSTRLAGDSFTDTQYF
j_call: TRBJ1-1; v_call: TRBV29-1; cdr3_length: 13; d_call: TRBD1; clone_size: .; cdr3_nt: TGCAGCGCCAGGGACAGGGGGTCCACTGAAGCTTTCTTT; cdr3_aa: CSARDRGSTEAFF
j_call: TRBJ1-2; v_call: TRBV5-4; cdr3_length: 19; d_call: TRBD1; clone_size: .; cdr3_nt: TGTGCCAGCAGCCCGGAATCCAGCCTCTCAGGGGGGACTAACTATGGCTACACCTTC; cdr3_aa: CASSPESSLSGGTNYGYTF
j_call: TRBJ2-7; v_call: TRBV7-2; cdr3_length: 12; d_call: .; clone_size: .; cdr3_nt: TGTGCCAGCAGCCTTACAGGGAACGAGCAGTACTTC; cdr3_aa: CASSLTGNEQYF
j_call: TRBJ2-7; v_call: TRBV2; cdr3_length: 15; d_call: TRBD2; clone_size: .; cdr3_nt: TGTGCCAGCAGTGAGGGGAGGGTGTCAACCTACGAGCAGTACTTC; cdr3_aa: CASSEGRVSTYEQYF
j_call: TRBJ2-3; v_call: TRBV10-3; cdr3_length: 14; d_call: TRBD2; clone_size: once; cdr3_nt: TGTGCCATCAACGACGGCGGGGGGGCCGATACGCAGTATTTT; cdr3_aa: CAINDGGGADTQYF
j_call: TRBJ2-2; v_call: TRBV10-1; cdr3_length: 14; d_call: .; clone_size: .; cdr3_nt: TGCGCCAGCCCGAAGGGGGTGAACACCGGGGAGCTGTTTTTT; cdr3_aa: CASPKGVNTGELFF
j_call: TRBJ1-4; v_call: TRBV5-6; cdr3_length: 16; d_call: .; clone_size: .; cdr3_nt: TGTGCCAGCAGTGTCCGGGACATCTTAACTAATGAAAAACTGTTTTTT; cdr3_aa: CASSVRDILTNEKLFF
j_call: TRBJ2-3; v_call: TRBV5-6; cdr3_length: 16; d_call: TRBD1; clone_size: .; cdr3_nt: TGTGCCAGCAGCTCCCTAGACAGGGGAAGAGGAGATACGCAGTATTTT; cdr3_aa: CASSSLDRGRGDTQYF
j_call: TRBJ2-1; v_call: TRBV9; cdr3_length: 20; d_call: TRBD2; clone_size: .; cdr3_nt: TGTGCCAGCAGCGCCTTCGCCTCGGGGGGGCTCCTGAGCTCCTACAATGAGCAGTTCTTC; cdr3_aa: CASSAFASGGLLSSYNEQFF
j_call: TRBJ1-5; v_call: TRBV11-2; cdr3_length: 18; d_call: TRBD1; clone_size: .; cdr3_nt: TGTGCCAGCAGCATAGTCGGACAGGACCCTTATAGCAATCAGCCCCAGCATTTT; cdr3_aa: CASSIVGQDPYSNQPQHF
j_call: TRBJ2-7; v_call: TRBV30; cdr3_length: 13; d_call: .; clone_size: .; cdr3_nt: TGTGCCTGGAGTAGAAGCGGGCTTGGGGAGCAGTACTTC; cdr3_aa: CAWSRSGLGEQYF
j_call: TRBJ1-4; v_call: TRBV10-3; cdr3_length: 15; d_call: TRBD1; clone_size: few; cdr3_nt: TGTGCCATCAGTGAGCCAGGGGGCACTAATGAAAAACTGTTTTTT; cdr3_aa: CAISEPGGTNEKLFF
j_call: TRBJ1-1; v_call: TRBV2; cdr3_length: 14; d_call: .; clone_size: .; cdr3_nt: TGTGCCAGCAGTGAATTAAGGACAGAGCTTGAAGCTTTCTTT; cdr3_aa: CASSELRTELEAFF
j_call: TRBJ2-1; v_call: TRBV5-1; cdr3_length: 15; d_call: TRBD2; clone_size: few; cdr3_nt: TGCGCCAGCAGCTTTGGGACTAGCGGGGGGGATGAGCAGTTCTTC; cdr3_aa: CASSFGTSGGDEQFF
j_call: TRBJ1-2; v_call: TRBV2; cdr3_length: 13; d_call: .; clone_size: .; cdr3_nt: TGTGCCAGCAGTGGACAGGATTTCTATGGCTACACCTTC; cdr3_aa: CASSGQDFYGYTF
j_call: TRBJ1-1; v_call: TRBV30; cdr3_length: 13; d_call: .; clone_size: .; cdr3_nt: TGTGCCTGGAGTGTAAACAGGGACACTGAAGCTTTCTTT; cdr3_aa: CAWSVNRDTEAFF
j_call: TRBJ2-7; v_call: TRBV10-3; cdr3_length: 14; d_call: TRBD1; clone_size: few; cdr3_nt: TGTGCCATCAGGCCGCAGGCAGGGGGTCACGAGCAGTACTTC; cdr3_aa: CAIRPQAGGHEQYF
j_call: TRBJ1-6; v_call: TRBV19; cdr3_length: 17; d_call: .; clone_size: .; cdr3_nt: TGTGCCAGTAGTACGAGACTCCCGAGCTCCTATAATTCACCCCTCCACTTT; cdr3_aa: CASSTRLPSSYNSPLHF
j_call: TRBJ2-7; v_call: TRBV19; cdr3_length: 15; d_call: TRBD1; clone_size: .; cdr3_nt: TGTGCCAGTAGGGCGCCGGGACAGGGGGCCTACGAGCAGTACTTC; cdr3_aa: CASRAPGQGAYEQYF
j_call: TRBJ2-3; v_call: TRBV5-6; cdr3_length: 14; d_call: TRBD2; clone_size: .; cdr3_nt: TGTGCCAGCTATACCGGGACTAGCGGACATACGCAGTATTTT; cdr3_aa: CASYTGTSGHTQYF
j_call: TRBJ2-2; v_call: TRBV7-6; cdr3_length: 15; d_call: .; clone_size: .; cdr3_nt: TGTGCCAGCAGCTTATGGCAGGGGAACACCGGGGAGCTGTTTTTT; cdr3_aa: CASSLWQGNTGELFF